This paragraph reports one T cell receptor beta chain. Trimming took off 3 bases at V and 8 bases at J, with 14 bases between the two ends. CDR3 length equals 13 residues. Germline loops: CDR1 SGDLS, CDR2 YYNGEE. The data belong to a study of T cell repertoires in cytomegalovirus infection. TCRdb re-called the reads with MiXCR, one entry per CDR3 protein. The data show about 490,000 distinct CDR3 sequences, approximately 17% seen once. Sequencing used CD8+ T cells from PBMCs. The receptor's source is a human donor in good health (CMV status not recorded). Some clones in this sample may be carry-over from other donors' samples. V is TRBV9 and J is TRBJ1-2; no clear D gene. The CDR3 loop reads CASSGRAGDGYTF. The CDR3 DNA is TGTGCCAGCAGCGGCCGGGCCGGTGACGGCTACACCTTC.